The T cell receptor beta chain described here comes from a study of blood T cell repertoires in COVID-19. Study as a whole: Acute and convalescent COVID-19 specimens originated in the United States, Italy and Spain. PBMCs, B-cell-depleted T cells, or T cells were the source of the cDNA or gDNA that made up the material.

The assay was immunoSEQ multiplex PCR, and TCRdb's table has in-frame clones only and misses some. The data hold about 100,000 clones, with 80% to 95% observed a single time. Germline V gene lookup returns CDR1 LNHNV and CDR2 YYDKDF (reference sequence). V lost 0 bases to trimming and J lost 6 bases, with 9 bases between them. The CDR3 length is 15 residues. The sequence was collected from a man in his forties or fifties with active COVID-19. This chain uses TRBV15 with TRBJ1-6, with D unclear. The source material was peripheral blood. The chain's CDR3 is CATSRDSGSNSPLHF. CDR3 in DNA: TGTGCCACCAGCAGAGATTCCGGGTCTAATTCACCCCTCCACTTT.